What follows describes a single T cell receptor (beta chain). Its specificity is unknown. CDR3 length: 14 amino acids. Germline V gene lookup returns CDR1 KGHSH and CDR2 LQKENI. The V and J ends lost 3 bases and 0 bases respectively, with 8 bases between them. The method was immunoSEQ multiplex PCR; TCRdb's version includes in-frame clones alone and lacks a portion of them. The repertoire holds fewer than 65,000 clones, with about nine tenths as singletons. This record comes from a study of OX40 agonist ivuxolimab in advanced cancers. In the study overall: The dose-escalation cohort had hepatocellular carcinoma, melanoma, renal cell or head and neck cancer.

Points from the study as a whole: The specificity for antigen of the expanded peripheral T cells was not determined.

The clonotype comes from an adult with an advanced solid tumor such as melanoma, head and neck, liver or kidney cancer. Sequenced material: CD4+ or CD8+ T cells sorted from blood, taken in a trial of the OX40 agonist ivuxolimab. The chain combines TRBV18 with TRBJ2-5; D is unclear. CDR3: CASSPSKYQETQYF. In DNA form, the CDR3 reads TGTGCCAGCTCACCTTCAAAATACCAAGAGACCCAGTACTTC.